The clone carrying this TCR beta chain was recorded many times. The antigen is not known. Amplification yielded TCR beta CDR3 regions, with RNA transcripts as the source. HTBI primers were the set used in a first-round RT-PCR of the TCR CDR3. Each CDR3 protein gets one entry after TCRdb re-called the multiplex PCR reads with MiXCR. This table holds hundreds of thousands of distinct CDR3 sequences, 15% to 20% found once. The length of the CDR3 is 13 residues. Germline loops: CDR1 GTSNPN, CDR2 SVGIG (reference sequence). V lost 5 bases and J 2 bases, leaving 12 bases between the germline ends. Every diagnosis used clinical symptoms, serum thyroxine and TRAb, thyroid ultrasound and orbital computed tomography. PBMCs were sourced from roughly 9.3 ml fresh peripheral blood. This sample was taken from a study of T cells in Graves' hyperthyroidism and ophthalmopathy. Whole-study findings and limits: The blood repertoire included most of the expanded thyroid clonotypes above 0.001.

The chain has TRBV30 and TRBJ2-5, with D perhaps matching TRBD1 (5 bases). Sequenced sample: blood. This receptor was taken from a woman aged 30 to 39 with Graves' hyperthyroidism. This CDR3 reads CAWDRTRQETQYF. CDR3 coding DNA: TGTGCCTGGGACCGGACAAGACAAGAGACCCAGTACTTC. Variable domain in full (rest from reference TRBV30 and TRBJ2-5): SQTIHQWPATLVQPVGSPLSLECTVEGTSNPNLYWYRQAAGRGLQLLFYSVGIGQISSEVPQNLSASRPQDRQFILSSKKLLLSDSGFYLCAWDRTRQETQYFGPGTRLLVL.